The source of this TCR beta chain is a study of beta chain features in type 1 diabetes. Study summary: Patients shared similar age, gender and cell yields with healthy donors.

As to this clone: Antigen: not known.

Study-wide results and caveats: More deletions and fewer insertions at VDJ junctions were found in patients with type 1 diabetes. Cells expressing TCR highly could be over-represented by cDNA sequencing. For Type 1 diabetes patients, all four CD4+ subsets carried TCRB CDR3s that were moderately but significantly shorter.

The whole isolated RNA underwent reverse transcription, so sequencing captured expressed TCRB transcripts. About 3.6 million reads were obtained on average from naive, central memory and regulatory T cell samples. Libraries were prepared by immunoSEQ multiplex PCR; TCRdb keeps only in-frame clonotypes and omits some of them. The sample lists about 170,000 clones, roughly 7.1% occurring once. The CDR3 totals 16 residues. CDR1 SGHRS and CDR2 YFSETQ come from the germline V gene. Trimming shortened V by 4 bases and J by 0 bases, and 15 bases separated the two germline ends. This receptor was obtained from a woman between 40 and 55 years old with type 1 diabetes. The V call is TRBV5-1, the J call TRBJ2-3; D is perhaps TRBD2 (5 bases). Specimen: central memory CD4+ T cells from blood. CDR3 residues: CASSLPGVASTDTQYF. The CDR3 DNA follows: TGCGCCAGCAGCCTCCCCGGGGTCGCTAGCACAGATACGCAGTATTTT.